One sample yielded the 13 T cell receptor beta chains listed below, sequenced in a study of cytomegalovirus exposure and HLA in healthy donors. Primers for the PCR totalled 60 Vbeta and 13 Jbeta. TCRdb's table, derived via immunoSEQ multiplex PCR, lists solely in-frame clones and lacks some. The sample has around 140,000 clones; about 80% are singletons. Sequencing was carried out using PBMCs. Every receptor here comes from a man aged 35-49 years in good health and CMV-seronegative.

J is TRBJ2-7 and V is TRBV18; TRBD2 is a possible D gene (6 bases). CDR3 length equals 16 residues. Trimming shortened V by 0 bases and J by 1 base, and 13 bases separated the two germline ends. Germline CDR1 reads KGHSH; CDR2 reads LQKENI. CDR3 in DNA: TGTGCCAGCTCACCACCTCCCGGGACTGGATCCTACGAGCAGTACTTC. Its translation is CASSPPPGTGSYEQYF.

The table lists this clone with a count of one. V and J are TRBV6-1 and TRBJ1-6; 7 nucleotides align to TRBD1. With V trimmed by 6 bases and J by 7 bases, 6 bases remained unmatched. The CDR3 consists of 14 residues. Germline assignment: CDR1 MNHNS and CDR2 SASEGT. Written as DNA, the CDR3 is TGTGCCAGCAGCCCCGGGACAGAAAATTCACCCCTCCACTTT. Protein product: CASSPGTENSPLHF.

Written as DNA, the CDR3 is TGTGCCAGCAGCTTACTTACTGGAAACACCATATATTTT. Translation: CASSLLTGNTIYF. V usage is TRBV7-2 and J usage is TRBJ1-3; D ambiguous. V gave up 2 bases and J gave up 2 bases, with 4 bases separating them. Germline V lookup: CDR1 SGHTA, CDR2 FQGNSA. This CDR3 has 13 residues.

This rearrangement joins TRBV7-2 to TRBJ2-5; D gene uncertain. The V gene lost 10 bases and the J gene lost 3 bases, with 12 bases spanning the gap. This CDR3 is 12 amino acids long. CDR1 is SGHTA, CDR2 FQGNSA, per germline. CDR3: CATKHREETQYF. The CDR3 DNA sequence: TGTGCCACCAAGCACCGGGAAGAGACCCAGTACTTC.

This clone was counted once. The CDR3 DNA reads as TGCAGCGTTGCTACGGGGACAGTTGTGTCCGAGCAGTACTTC. This encodes CSVATGTVVSEQYF. The gene calls are TRBV29-1 and TRBJ2-7; 7 nucleotides match TRBD1. The CDR3 spans 14 residues. Looked up from germline, CDR1 is SQVTM and CDR2 is ANQGSEA. J lost 6 bases, V lost 4 bases, and 12 bases had no gene match.

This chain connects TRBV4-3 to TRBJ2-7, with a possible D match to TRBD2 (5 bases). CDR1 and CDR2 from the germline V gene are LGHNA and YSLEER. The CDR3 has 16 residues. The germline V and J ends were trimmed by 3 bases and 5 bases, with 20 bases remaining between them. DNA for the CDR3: TGCGCCAGCAGCCAGGGTTTAGAGCGGTCCTTGAACGAGCAGTACTTC. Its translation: CASSQGLERSLNEQYF.

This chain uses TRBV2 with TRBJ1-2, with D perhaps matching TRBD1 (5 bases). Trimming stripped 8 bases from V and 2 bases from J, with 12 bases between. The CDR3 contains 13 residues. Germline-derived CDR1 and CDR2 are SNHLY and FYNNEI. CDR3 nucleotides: TGTGCCAGCCCTGGTGGGGCGAACTATGGCTACACCTTC. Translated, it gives CASPGGANYGYTF.

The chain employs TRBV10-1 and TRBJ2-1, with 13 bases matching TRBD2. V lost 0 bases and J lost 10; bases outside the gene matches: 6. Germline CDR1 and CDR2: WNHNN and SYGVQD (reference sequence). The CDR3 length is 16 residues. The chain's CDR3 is CASSESRLAGGREQFF. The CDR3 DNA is TGCGCCAGCAGTGAGTCGAGACTAGCGGGGGGCAGGGAGCAGTTCTTC.

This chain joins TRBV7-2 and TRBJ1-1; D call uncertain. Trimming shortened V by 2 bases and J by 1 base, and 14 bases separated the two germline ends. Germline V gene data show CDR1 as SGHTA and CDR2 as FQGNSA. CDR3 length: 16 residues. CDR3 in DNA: TGTGCCAGCAGCTTACTGGTTTTTAGTAGGAACACTGAAGCTTTCTTT. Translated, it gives CASSLLVFSRNTEAFF.

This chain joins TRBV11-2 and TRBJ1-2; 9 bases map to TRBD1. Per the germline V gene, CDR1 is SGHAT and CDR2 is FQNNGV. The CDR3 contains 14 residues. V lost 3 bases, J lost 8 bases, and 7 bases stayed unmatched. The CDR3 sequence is CASSLGQGVGGYTF. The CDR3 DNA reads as TGTGCCAGCAGCTTGGGACAGGGAGTCGGCGGCTACACCTTC.

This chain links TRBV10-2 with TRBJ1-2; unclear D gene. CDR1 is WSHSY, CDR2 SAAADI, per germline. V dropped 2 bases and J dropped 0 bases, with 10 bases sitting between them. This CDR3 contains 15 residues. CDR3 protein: CASSETPDTNYGYTF. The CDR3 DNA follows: TGCGCCAGCAGTGAGACGCCAGATACTAACTATGGCTACACCTTC.

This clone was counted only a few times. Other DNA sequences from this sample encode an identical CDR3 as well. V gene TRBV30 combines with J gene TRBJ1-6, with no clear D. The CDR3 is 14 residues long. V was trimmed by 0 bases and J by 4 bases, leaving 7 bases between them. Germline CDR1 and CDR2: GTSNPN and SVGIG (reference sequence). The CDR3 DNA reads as TGTGCCTGGAGTGTACCACAATATAATTCACCCCTCCACTTT. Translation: CAWSVPQYNSPLHF. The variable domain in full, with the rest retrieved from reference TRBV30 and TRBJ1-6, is SQTIHQWPATLVQPVGSPLSLECTVEGTSNPNLYWYRQAAGRGLQLLFYSVGIGQISSEVPQNLSASRPQDRQFILSSKKLLLSDSGFYLCAWSVPQYNSPLHFGNGTRLTVT.

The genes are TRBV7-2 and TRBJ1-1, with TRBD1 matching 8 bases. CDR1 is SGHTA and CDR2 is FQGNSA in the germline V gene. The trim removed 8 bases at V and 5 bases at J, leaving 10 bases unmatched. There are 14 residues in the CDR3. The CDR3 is CASSLGQGWTEAFF. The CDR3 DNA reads TGTGCCAGCTCCCTCGGACAGGGATGGACTGAAGCTTTCTTT.